This T cell receptor (beta chain) was identified in a study of naive and memory T cell subsets. The beta constant-region primer was an equimolar mix of two oligonucleotides covering TRBC1 and TRBC2. Four rounds of PCR amplified the ligated cDNA using nested alpha and beta constant-region primers plus SP2. MiXCR, run by TCRdb on the UMI-ligation and nested PCR reads, gives a single entry per CDR3 protein. The repertoire consists of roughly 140,000 distinct CDR3 sequences, with approximately 21% occurring once and the leading ten covering more than 0.6%. Study observations and caveats: Diversity fell and Gini index rose from naive through CM, EM, EMRA. In naive cells, over 90% of TCR sequences were seen only once. A few larger clonotypes appeared in naive repertoires, especially CD8, possibly memory cells re-expressing CD45RA.

CD8 T cells were positively selected from what remained after CD4 positive selection. Trimming removed 0 bases at V and 1 base at J, with 12 bases between. This CDR3 spans 16 amino acids. Per germline, CDR1 LGHDT and CDR2 YNNKEL (reference sequence). Concerning this clonotype itself: No antigen is known for it.

Material: naive CD8+ T cells from blood. The rearrangement joins TRBV3-1 to TRBJ1-1; D perhaps matches TRBD1 (5 bases). This receptor was taken from a human donor in good health. The CDR3 protein is CASSQDTGVPNTEAFF. The DNA of the CDR3 is TGTGCCAGCAGCCAAGACACGGGGGTTCCGAACACTGAAGCTTTCTTT.